The T cell receptor (beta chain) under discussion was sequenced for a study of blood T cell repertoires in COVID-19. In terms of age and location, participants ranged from roughly 18 to 100 years and lived in about two dozen US areas. Categorization into cohorts depended on clinical history that participants reported. This CDR3 region has 20 residues. Germline values: CDR1 SGHKS, CDR2 YYEKEE (reference sequence). V shed 3 bases and J 8 bases; nucleotides not matched to a gene: 22. Only in-frame clones appear in the TCRdb table, and some are missing; sequencing was by immunoSEQ multiplex PCR. The sample carries around 420,000 clones, 70% to 90% recorded once.

Sequences were obtained from PBMCs or T cells enriched from blood (not recorded which). The V gene is TRBV5-5, the J gene TRBJ2-1; 11 bases are shared with TRBD1. This receptor was taken from a woman aged 40 to 50 with acute COVID-19. CDR3 in DNA: TGTGCCAGCAGCTCTCCCCGGCGGACAGGGGGCATCGAGGGTCTCGATGAGCAGTTCTTC. This codes for CASSSPRRTGGIEGLDEQFF.